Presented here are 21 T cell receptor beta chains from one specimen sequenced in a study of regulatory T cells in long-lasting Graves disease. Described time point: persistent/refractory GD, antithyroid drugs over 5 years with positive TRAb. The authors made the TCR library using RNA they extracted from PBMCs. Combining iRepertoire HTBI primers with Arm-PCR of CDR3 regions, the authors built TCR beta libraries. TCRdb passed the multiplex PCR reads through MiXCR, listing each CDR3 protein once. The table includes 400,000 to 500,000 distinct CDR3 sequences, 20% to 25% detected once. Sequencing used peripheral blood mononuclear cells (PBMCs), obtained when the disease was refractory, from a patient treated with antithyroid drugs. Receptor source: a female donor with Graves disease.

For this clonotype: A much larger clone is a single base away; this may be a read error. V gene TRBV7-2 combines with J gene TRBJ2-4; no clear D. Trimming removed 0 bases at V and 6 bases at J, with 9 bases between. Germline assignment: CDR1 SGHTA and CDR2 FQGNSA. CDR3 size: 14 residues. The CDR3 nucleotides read TGTGCCAGCAGCTTAGCGGGATCTGGAAACATTCAGTACTTC. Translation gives CASSLAGSGNIQYF.

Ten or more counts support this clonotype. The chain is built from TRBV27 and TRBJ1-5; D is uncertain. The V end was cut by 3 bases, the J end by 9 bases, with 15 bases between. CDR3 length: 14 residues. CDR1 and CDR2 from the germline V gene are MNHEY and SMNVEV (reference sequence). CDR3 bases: TGTGCCAGCAGTTTGGTGGGTGAGGTTGGGCCCCAGCATTTT. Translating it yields CASSLVGEVGPQHF.

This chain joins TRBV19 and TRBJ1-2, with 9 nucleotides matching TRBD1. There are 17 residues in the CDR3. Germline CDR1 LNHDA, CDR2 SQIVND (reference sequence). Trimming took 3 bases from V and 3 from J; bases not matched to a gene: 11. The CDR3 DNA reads TGTGCCAGTAGTATGGGACGACAGGGGGTTCGTTACTATGGCTACACCTTC. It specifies CASSMGRQGVRYYGYTF.

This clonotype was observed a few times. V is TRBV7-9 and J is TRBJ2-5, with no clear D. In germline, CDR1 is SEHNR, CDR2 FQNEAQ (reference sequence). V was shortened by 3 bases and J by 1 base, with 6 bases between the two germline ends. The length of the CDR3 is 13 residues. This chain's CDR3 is CASSFASQETQYF. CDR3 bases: TGTGCCAGCAGCTTTGCCTCCCAAGAGACCCAGTACTTC.

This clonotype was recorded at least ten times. In nucleotides, the CDR3 is TGTGCCAGTAGGAGAGACGGACGGGAGGACACTGAAGCTTTCTTT. This gives the protein CASRRDGREDTEAFF. The V gene is TRBV19, the J gene TRBJ1-1, with unresolved D. The CDR3 length is 15 residues. Trimming cost V 6 bases and J 3 bases, with 17 bases left between them. The germline gives CDR1 LNHDA, CDR2 SQIVND (reference sequence). The variable domain in full, completed from reference TRBV19 and TRBJ1-1, reads DGGITQSPKYLFRKEGQNVTLSCEQNLNHDAMYWYRQDPGQGLRLIYYSQIVNDFQKGDIAEGYSVSREKKESFPLTVTSAQKNPTAFYLCASRRDGREDTEAFFGQGTRLTVV.

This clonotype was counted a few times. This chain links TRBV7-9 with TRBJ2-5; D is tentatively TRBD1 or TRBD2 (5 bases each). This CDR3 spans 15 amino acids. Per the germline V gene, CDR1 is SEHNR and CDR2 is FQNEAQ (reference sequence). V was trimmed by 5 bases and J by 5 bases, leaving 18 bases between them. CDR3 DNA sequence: TGTGCCAGCAGCCCCGGGACCCACGGGGTTGAGACCCAGTACTTC. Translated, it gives CASSPGTHGVETQYF.

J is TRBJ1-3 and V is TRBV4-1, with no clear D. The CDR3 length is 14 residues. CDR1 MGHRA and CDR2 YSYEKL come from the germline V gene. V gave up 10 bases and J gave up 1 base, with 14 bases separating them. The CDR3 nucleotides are TGCGCCAACAGTCCCCTCGGATCTGGAAACACCATATATTTT. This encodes CANSPLGSGNTIYF.

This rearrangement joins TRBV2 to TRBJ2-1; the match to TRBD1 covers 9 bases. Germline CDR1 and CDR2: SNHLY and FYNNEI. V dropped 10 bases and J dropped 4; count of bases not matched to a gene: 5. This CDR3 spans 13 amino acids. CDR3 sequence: CATRTGAYNEQFF. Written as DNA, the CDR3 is TGTGCCACCCGGACAGGGGCATACAATGAGCAGTTCTTC.

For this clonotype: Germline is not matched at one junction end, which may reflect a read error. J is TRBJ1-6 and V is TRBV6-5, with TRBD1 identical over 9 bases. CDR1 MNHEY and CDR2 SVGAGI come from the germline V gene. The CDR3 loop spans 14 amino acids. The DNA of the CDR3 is TGTGCCGGCAGTTACAGGGGGCAGGGGTCACCCCTCCACTTT. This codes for CAGSYRGQGSPLHF.

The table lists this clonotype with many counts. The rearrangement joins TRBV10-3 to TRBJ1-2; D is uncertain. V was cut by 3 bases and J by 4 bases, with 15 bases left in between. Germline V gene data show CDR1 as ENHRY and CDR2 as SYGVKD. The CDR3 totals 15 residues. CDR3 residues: CAISDQDPSGYGYTF. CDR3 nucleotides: TGTGCCATCAGTGATCAAGATCCGAGCGGCTATGGCTACACCTTC.

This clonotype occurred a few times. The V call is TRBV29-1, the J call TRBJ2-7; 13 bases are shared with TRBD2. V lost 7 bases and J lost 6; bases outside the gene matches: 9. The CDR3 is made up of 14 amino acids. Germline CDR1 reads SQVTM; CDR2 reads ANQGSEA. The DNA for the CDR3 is TGCAGCGGCGGGACTAGCGGGATCATTAGCGAGCAGTACTTC. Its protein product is CSGGTSGIISEQYF.

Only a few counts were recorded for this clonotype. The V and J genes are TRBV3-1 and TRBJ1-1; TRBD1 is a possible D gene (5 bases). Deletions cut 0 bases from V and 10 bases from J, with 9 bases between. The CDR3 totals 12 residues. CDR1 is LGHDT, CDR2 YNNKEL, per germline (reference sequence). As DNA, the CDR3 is TGTGCCAGCAGCCAAGAGGGGCTTGGAGCTTTCTTT. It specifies CASSQEGLGAFF.

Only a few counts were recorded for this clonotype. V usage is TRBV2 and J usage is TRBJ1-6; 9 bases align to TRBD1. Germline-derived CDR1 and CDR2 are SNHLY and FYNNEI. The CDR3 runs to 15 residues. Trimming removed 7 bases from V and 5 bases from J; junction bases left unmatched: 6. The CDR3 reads CASKPGQGNNSPLHF. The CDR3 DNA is TGTGCCAGCAAGCCCGGACAGGGGAATAATTCACCCCTCCACTTT.

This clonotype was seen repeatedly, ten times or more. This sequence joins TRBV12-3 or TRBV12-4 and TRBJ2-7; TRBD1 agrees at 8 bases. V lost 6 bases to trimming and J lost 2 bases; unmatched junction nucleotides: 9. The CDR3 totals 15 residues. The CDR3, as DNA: TGTGCCAGCAGGAACTCCAAGACAGGGGCCTACGAGCAGTACTTC. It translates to CASRNSKTGAYEQYF.

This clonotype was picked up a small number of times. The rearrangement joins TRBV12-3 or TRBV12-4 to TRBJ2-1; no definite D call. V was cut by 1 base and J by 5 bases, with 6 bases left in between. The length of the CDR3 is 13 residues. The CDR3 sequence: CASSLVRNNEQFF. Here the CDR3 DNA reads TGTGCCAGCAGTTTAGTCAGAAACAATGAGCAGTTCTTC.

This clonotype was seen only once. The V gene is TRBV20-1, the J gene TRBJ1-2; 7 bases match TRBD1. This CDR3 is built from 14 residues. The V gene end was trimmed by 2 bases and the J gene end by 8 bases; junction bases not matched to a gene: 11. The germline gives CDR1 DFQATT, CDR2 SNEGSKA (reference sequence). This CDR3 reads CSARHPGQANGYTF. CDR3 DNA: TGCAGTGCTAGACACCCCGGACAGGCGAACGGCTACACCTTC.

CDR3 sequence reads: CASSHAPEGASAEAFF. In nucleotides, the CDR3 is TGTGCCAGCAGCCATGCACCAGAGGGGGCAAGCGCTGAAGCTTTCTTT. The rearrangement uses TRBV7-2 and TRBJ1-1; 7 bases match TRBD1. Germline CDR1 SGHTA, CDR2 FQGNSA. The CDR3 totals 16 residues. With 5 bases clipped from V and 6 bases from J, the junction kept 15 bases outside the gene matches.

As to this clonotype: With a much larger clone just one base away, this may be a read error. CDR3 DNA sequence: TGTGCCAGCAGCTACAGGGTGGCCACTGAAGCTTTCTTT. This gives the protein CASSYRVATEAFF. This chain joins TRBV7-2 and TRBJ1-1, with D possibly being TRBD1 (6 bases). The CDR3 runs 13 residues. V lost 4 bases and J lost 4, with 10 bases in between. Germline loops: CDR1 SGHTA, CDR2 FQGNSA.

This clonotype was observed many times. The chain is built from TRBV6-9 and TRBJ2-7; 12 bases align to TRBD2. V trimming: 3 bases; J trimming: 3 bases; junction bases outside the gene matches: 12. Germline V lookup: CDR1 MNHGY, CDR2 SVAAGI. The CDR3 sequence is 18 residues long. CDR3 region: CASSYSSPWTSGNYEQYF. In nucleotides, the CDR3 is TGTGCCAGCAGTTACTCTAGCCCCTGGACTAGCGGGAACTACGAGCAGTACTTC.

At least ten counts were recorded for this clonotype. The CDR3 nucleotides read TGTGCCATCAGTGAACGGGGCAGAAGGGGAGAGACCCAGTACTTC. Its translation: CAISERGRRGETQYF. V usage is TRBV10-3 and J usage is TRBJ2-5; D may be TRBD1 or TRBD2 (5 bases each). The germline V and J ends were trimmed by 3 bases and 4 bases, with 15 bases remaining between them. The germline V gene encodes CDR1 ENHRY and CDR2 SYGVKD. CDR3 length equals 15 residues.

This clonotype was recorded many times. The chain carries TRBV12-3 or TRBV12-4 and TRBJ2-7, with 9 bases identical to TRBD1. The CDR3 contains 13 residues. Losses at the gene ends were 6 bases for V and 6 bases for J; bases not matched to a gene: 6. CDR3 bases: TGTGCCAGCAGAGACAGGGGGGGGGGCGAGCAGTACTTC. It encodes CASRDRGGGEQYF.